The 30 T cell receptor beta chains in this list originate from one sample, sequenced in a study of CD8 T cells in Susac syndrome. The RNA, about 0.5 to 1 ug, was put through reverse transcription using random hexamers. MiXCR, applied by TCRdb to the immunoSEQ multiplex PCR reads, yields one record per CDR3 protein. The profile covers about 69,000 distinct CDR3 sequences, with 91% appearing a single time and under 0.65% taken by the ten largest. Specimen: CD8+ T cells from PBMCs. Receptors originate from a human donor with multiple sclerosis.

This clonotype showed up just a few times. One end of the junction does not line up with germline, which may come from a read error. The rearrangement links TRBV29-1 to TRBJ2-1; D gene unclear. Germline values: CDR1 SQVTM, CDR2 ANQGSEA. The CDR3 has 8 residues. This CDR3 is CSVEAQFF. Here the CDR3 DNA reads TGCAGTGTTGAAGCGCAGTTCTTC.

The V call is TRBV7-3, the J call TRBJ2-1; 8 bases align to TRBD2. The CDR3 consists of 15 residues. Per germline, CDR1 SGHTA and CDR2 FQGTGA. The J segment lost 5 bases and the V segment lost 2 bases, leaving 5 bases of the junction unmatched. The CDR3 nucleotides read TGTGCCAGCAGCTTAGCGGGGGGCGGGGACAATGAGCAGTTCTTC. Amino acids: CASSLAGGGDNEQFF.

This chain links TRBV3-1 with TRBJ1-2; TRBD1 matches at 12 bases. The germline V gene has CDR1 LGHDT and CDR2 YNNKEL (reference sequence). V shed 0 bases, J shed 5 bases, and the junction held 13 bases outside the gene matches. The CDR3 extends over 19 amino acids. The CDR3 region is CASSQEGGTGGIFNYGYTF. As DNA, the CDR3 is TGTGCCAGCAGCCAAGAAGGAGGGACAGGGGGCATCTTTAATTATGGCTACACCTTC.

This rearrangement joins TRBV9 to TRBJ1-2; perhaps TRBD1 as D (5 bases). V dropped 3 bases and J dropped 4 bases, with 13 bases sitting between them. From germline, CDR1 is SGDLS and CDR2 YYNGEE. CDR3 size: 14 residues. This CDR3 is CASSATVGPYGYTF. CDR3 in DNA: TGTGCCAGCAGCGCGACAGTAGGGCCCTATGGCTACACCTTC. The whole variable domain, remainder taken from reference TRBV9 and TRBJ1-2, is DSGVTQTPKHLITATGQRVTLRCSPRSGDLSVYWYQQSLDQGLQFLIQYYNGEERAKGNILERFSAQQFPDLHSELNLSSLELGDSALYFCASSATVGPYGYTFGSGTRLTVV.

DNA of the CDR3: TGTGCCAGCAGCGTAGGGGCCACAGGGGACTACGAGCAGTACTTC. It encodes CASSVGATGDYEQYF. The chain carries TRBV9 and TRBJ2-7; 7 bases line up with TRBD1. The CDR3 totals 15 residues. V was pared by 0 bases and J by 3 bases, with 6 bases of the junction left unmatched. CDR1 is SGDLS, CDR2 YYNGEE, per germline. Filled out from reference TRBV9 and TRBJ2-7, the complete variable domain reads DSGVTQTPKHLITATGQRVTLRCSPRSGDLSVYWYQQSLDQGLQFLIQYYNGEERAKGNILERFSAQQFPDLHSELNLSSLELGDSALYFCASSVGATGDYEQYFGPGTRLTVT.

The rearrangement links TRBV12-3 or TRBV12-4 to TRBJ2-5; possibly TRBD1 or TRBD2 for D (5 bases each). The CDR3 consists of 13 residues. V was shortened by 6 bases and J by 6 bases, with 14 bases between the two germline ends. The CDR3 sequence is CASRGTDWQTQYF. The CDR3, as DNA: TGTGCCAGCAGAGGGACGGATTGGCAGACCCAGTACTTC.

The chain combines TRBV24-1 with TRBJ2-1, with 8 bases fitting TRBD1. The germline CDR1 and CDR2 sequences are KGHDR and SFDVKD. The CDR3 runs to 17 residues. The V and J ends lost 1 base and 0 bases, in that order; junction bases with no gene match: 4. Here the CDR3 reads CATSDFKTGVSYNEQFF. The DNA of the CDR3 is TGTGCCACCAGTGATTTCAAGACAGGGGTCTCCTACAATGAGCAGTTCTTC.

V gene TRBV19 combines with J gene TRBJ2-2, with D possibly being TRBD1 (6 bases). Deletions cut 8 bases from V and 6 bases from J, with 13 bases between. From germline, CDR1 is LNHDA and CDR2 SQIVND (reference sequence). This CDR3 has 13 amino acids. CDR3 coding DNA: TGTGCCAGTCGACAGGCTGAACCCGGGGAGCTGTTTTTT. This gives the protein CASRQAEPGELFF. Combining the CDR3 with reference TRBV19 and TRBJ2-2 gives the whole variable domain DGGITQSPKYLFRKEGQNVTLSCEQNLNHDAMYWYRQDPGQGLRLIYYSQIVNDFQKGDIAEGYSVSREKKESFPLTVTSAQKNPTAFYLCASRQAEPGELFFGEGSRLTVL.

The table lists this clonotype with a few counts. This chain uses TRBV5-1 with TRBJ2-1, with 11 bases aligning to TRBD2. Unmatched junction bases numbered 5, after V lost 4 bases and J lost 5 bases. The germline gives CDR1 SGHRS, CDR2 YFSETQ. The CDR3 consists of 15 residues. CDR3 in DNA: TGCGCCAGCAGCCCACTAGCGGGGGAGGACAATGAGCAGTTCTTC. The encoded protein is CASSPLAGEDNEQFF.

The chain uses TRBV20-1 and TRBJ1-5; D uncertain. V shed 0 bases and J shed 4 bases, with 13 bases lying between them. The germline gives CDR1 DFQATT, CDR2 SNEGSKA (reference sequence). CDR3 size: 15 residues. The CDR3 coding sequence is TGCAGTGCTAGAGATCACTGGAGGGCAAATCAGCCCCAGCATTTT. It specifies CSARDHWRANQPQHF.

This chain uses TRBV19 with TRBJ1-1, with D possibly matching TRBD1 (6 bases). The CDR3 contains 14 residues. V lost 2 bases, J lost 4 bases, and 11 bases lay in between. Germline values: CDR1 LNHDA, CDR2 SQIVND (reference sequence). The CDR3 loop is CASSITGWATEAFF. The CDR3 region has the DNA TGTGCCAGTAGTATAACAGGGTGGGCCACTGAAGCTTTCTTT.

The rearrangement uses TRBV30 and TRBJ1-2; D is ambiguous. This CDR3 has 16 residues. V dropped 6 bases and J dropped 7 bases, with 27 bases sitting between them. Germline CDR1 GTSNPN, CDR2 SVGIG (reference sequence). CDR3 amino acids: CACIWTTLTGWGGYTF. CDR3 bases: TGTGCCTGTATTTGGACCACCTTGACTGGCTGGGGTGGCTACACCTTC.

The chain employs TRBV12-3 or TRBV12-4 and TRBJ2-1; D is undetermined. Trimming stripped 6 bases from V and 8 bases from J, with 20 bases between. This CDR3 has 15 amino acids. The CDR3 bases are TGTGCCAGCAGCCCGCCCCTGCAGGCGGAAGATGAGCAGTTCTTC. Translation: CASSPPLQAEDEQFF.

The sample holds one count of this clonotype. CDR3: CASSLLPGQGLYEQYF. The CDR3 DNA follows: TGTGCCAGCAGTTTACTGCCGGGACAGGGCCTCTACGAGCAGTACTTC. This chain joins TRBV12-3 or TRBV12-4 and TRBJ2-7, with 9 bases that match TRBD1. Trimming took 2 bases from V and 3 from J; bases not matched to a gene: 8. This CDR3 has 16 residues.

This chain joins TRBV19 and TRBJ2-1; D is undetermined. The CDR3 has 13 amino acids. Germline-derived CDR1 and CDR2 are LNHDA and SQIVND (reference sequence). Trimming cost V 3 bases and J 3 bases, with 6 bases left between them. The CDR3 DNA follows: TGTGCCAGTAGTATTGGCAGCTACAATGAGCAGTTCTTC. Translated: CASSIGSYNEQFF.

The chain employs TRBV6-5 and TRBJ2-4; tentatively, D is TRBD1 or TRBD2 (5 bases each). There are 15 residues in the CDR3. V lost 0 bases and J 7 bases, leaving 13 bases between the germline ends. Germline lookup yields CDR1 MNHEY and CDR2 SVGAGI. The DNA for the CDR3 is TGTGCCAGCAGTTACTCGCCCAGGGAGATGAACATTCAGTACTTC. It translates to CASSYSPREMNIQYF.

This chain links TRBV6-2 or TRBV6-3 with TRBJ2-7; tentative D call: TRBD1 (6 bases). Germline-derived CDR1 and CDR2 are MNHEY and SVGEGT. The V and J ends lost 5 bases and 0 bases respectively, with 11 bases between them. The CDR3 has 14 amino acids. In nucleotides, the CDR3 is TGTGCCAGCAGTCTACAGGGCGTCTCCTACGAGCAGTACTTC. As protein: CASSLQGVSYEQYF.

This rearrangement joins TRBV6-2 or TRBV6-3 to TRBJ2-7; maybe TRBD2 (6 bases). CDR3 length equals 13 residues. Germline CDR1 and CDR2: MNHEY and SVGEGT. Trimming removed 4 bases at V and 4 bases at J, with 11 bases between. The CDR3 spells CASSSGLNYEQYF. The CDR3 DNA reads TGTGCCAGCAGTTCGGGACTGAATTACGAGCAGTACTTC.

This chain connects TRBV29-1 to TRBJ1-2, with unresolved D. The CDR3 loop spans 14 amino acids. V shed 5 bases and J shed 3 bases, with 16 bases lying between them. Germline CDR1 and CDR2: SQVTM and ANQGSEA. The CDR3, as DNA: TGCAGCGTTCTGGGCCTAGGCAGCGACTATGGCTACACCTTC. Translating it yields CSVLGLGSDYGYTF.

The chain couples TRBV23-1 to TRBJ2-4; tentatively, D is TRBD1 or TRBD2 (5 bases each). TRBV23-1 is filed as an ORF, its function uncertain. V was trimmed by 0 bases and J by 3 bases, leaving 21 bases between them. This CDR3 is 19 amino acids long. The CDR3 region is CASSQSGFCTPGRKNIQYF. The CDR3, as DNA: TGCGCCAGCAGTCAATCGGGATTTTGCACCCCGGGGCGCAAAAACATTCAGTACTTC.

The genes are TRBV28 and TRBJ1-3; weak D call: TRBD1 (5 bases). V was trimmed by 2 bases and J by 0 bases, leaving 14 bases between them. The CDR3 is made up of 17 amino acids. Germline values: CDR1 MDHEN, CDR2 SYDVKM. The CDR3 sequence: CASSLHQGLLSGNTIYF. CDR3 DNA sequence: TGTGCCAGCAGTTTACATCAGGGTTTACTCTCTGGAAACACCATATATTTT.

This clonotype has more than one count but fewer than ten. The chain's CDR3 is CASSLADHTEAFF. The CDR3 DNA follows: TGTGCCAGCTCCCTTGCTGACCACACTGAAGCTTTCTTT. The genes are TRBV25-1 and TRBJ1-1; the D is unclear. Germline assignment: CDR1 MGHDK and CDR2 SYGVNS. The CDR3 contains 13 residues. Trimming took off 8 bases at V and 3 bases at J, with 13 bases between the two ends. Together with reference TRBV25-1 and TRBJ1-1, the CDR3 gives the full variable domain: EADIYQTPRYLVIGTGKKITLECSQTMGHDKMYWYQQDPGMELHLIHYSYGVNSTEKGDLSSESTVSRIRTEHFPLTLESARPSHTSQYLCASSLADHTEAFFGQGTRLTVV.

The chain employs TRBV27 and TRBJ2-3, with 8 bases aligning to TRBD2. After removal of 3 bases from V and 0 bases from J, the junction contained 5 bases not matched to a gene. This CDR3 is built from 16 residues. Germline V gene data show CDR1 as MNHEY and CDR2 as SMNVEV (reference sequence). The CDR3, as DNA: TGTGCCAGCAGTTTGGGGGCTAGCGGGAGCACAGATACGCAGTATTTT. Protein sequence: CASSLGASGSTDTQYF.

This clonotype was seen a single time. This chain links TRBV24-1 with TRBJ1-5; possibly TRBD1 for D (5 bases). Germline V lookup: CDR1 KGHDR, CDR2 SFDVKD. This CDR3 contains 14 residues. V lost 5 bases and J 3 bases, leaving 10 bases between the germline ends. The CDR3: CATSVAGLNQPQHF. The CDR3 nucleotides are TGTGCCACCAGTGTTGCGGGACTCAATCAGCCCCAGCATTTT.

The chain has TRBV7-2 and TRBJ2-2; 7 bases map to TRBD1. The germline V gene encodes CDR1 SGHTA and CDR2 FQGNSA. V lost 6 bases and J lost 6; bases outside the gene matches: 4. The CDR3 spans 13 residues. The CDR3 region has the DNA TGTGCCAGCAGAAGAACAGGGGCCGGGGAGCTGTTTTTT. This gives the protein CASRRTGAGELFF.

This clonotype has only one observation. This chain joins TRBV3-1 and TRBJ2-2; D unresolved. CDR1 and CDR2 (germline): LGHDT, YNNKEL (reference sequence). Trimming shortened V by 6 bases and J by 2 bases, and 7 bases separated the two germline ends. This CDR3 has 13 amino acids. For the CDR3, the DNA is TGTGCCAGCAGAACCCTAAACACCGGGGAGCTGTTTTTT. This gives the protein CASRTLNTGELFF. The whole variable domain, filled in from reference TRBV3-1 and TRBJ2-2, reads DTAVSQTPKYLVTQMGNDKSIKCEQNLGHDTMYWYKQDSKKFLKIMFSYNNKELIINETVPNRFSPKSPDKAHLNLHINSLELGDSAVYFCASRTLNTGELFFGEGSRLTVL.

V gene TRBV27 combines with J gene TRBJ2-3; TRBD2 aligns across 9 bases. Germline V gene data show CDR1 as MNHEY and CDR2 as SMNVEV (reference sequence). The length of the CDR3 is 15 residues. V lost 2 bases and J lost 2; bases outside the gene matches: 2. In DNA form, the CDR3 reads TGTGCCAGCAGTTTACTAGCGGGATTCACAGATACGCAGTATTTT. It encodes CASSLLAGFTDTQYF.

The chain uses TRBV15 and TRBJ1-2, with D perhaps matching TRBD1 (6 bases). This CDR3 contains 15 residues. CDR1 is LNHNV and CDR2 is YYDKDF in the germline V gene (reference sequence). Trimming removed 3 bases from V and 2 bases from J, with 13 bases in between. The CDR3 nucleotides are TGTGCCACCAGCAGTACCAGGGGCCGAAACTATGGCTACACCTTC. As protein: CATSSTRGRNYGYTF.

The J gene is TRBJ2-1, the V gene TRBV18; 9 nucleotides agree with TRBD2. Germline lookup yields CDR1 KGHSH and CDR2 LQKENI. V gave up 3 bases and J gave up 8 bases; unmatched junction bases: 5. The CDR3 extends over 14 amino acids. The DNA of the CDR3 is TGTGCCAGCTCACCGCCGGGACTAGCTGATGAGCAGTTCTTC. Its translation: CASSPPGLADEQFF. Using reference TRBV18 and TRBJ2-1 for the parts outside the CDR3, the full variable domain is NAGVMQNPRHLVRRRGQEARLRCSPMKGHSHVYWYRQLPEEGLKFMVYLQKENIIDESGMPKERFSAEFPKEGPSILRIQQVVRGDSAAYFCASSPPGLADEQFFGPGTRLTVL.

The CDR3 DNA reads TGTGCCAGCAGCTTATTTCCCAGCTCGATTTTCAACAATGAGCAGTTCTTC. Translated, it gives CASSLFPSSIFNNEQFF. The chain carries TRBV7-9 and TRBJ2-1; D uncertain. This CDR3 comprises 17 residues. Trimming left V 2 bases short and J 5 bases short, with 19 bases between. CDR1 and CDR2 (germline): SEHNR, FQNEAQ (reference sequence).